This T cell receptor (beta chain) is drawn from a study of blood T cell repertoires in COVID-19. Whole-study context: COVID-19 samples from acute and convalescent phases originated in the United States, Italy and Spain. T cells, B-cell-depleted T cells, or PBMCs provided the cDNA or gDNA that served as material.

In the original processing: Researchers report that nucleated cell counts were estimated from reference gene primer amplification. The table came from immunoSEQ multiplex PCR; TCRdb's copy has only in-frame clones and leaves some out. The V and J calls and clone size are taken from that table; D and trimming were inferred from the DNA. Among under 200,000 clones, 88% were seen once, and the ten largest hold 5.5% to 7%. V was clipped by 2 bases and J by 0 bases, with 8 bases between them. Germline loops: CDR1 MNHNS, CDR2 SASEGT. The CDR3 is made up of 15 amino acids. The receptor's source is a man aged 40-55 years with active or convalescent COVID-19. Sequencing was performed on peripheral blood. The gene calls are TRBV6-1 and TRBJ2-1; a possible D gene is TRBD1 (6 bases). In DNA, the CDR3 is TGTGCCAGCAGTGAAATGGACAGCTCCTACAATGAGCAGTTCTTC. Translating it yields CASSEMDSSYNEQFF.